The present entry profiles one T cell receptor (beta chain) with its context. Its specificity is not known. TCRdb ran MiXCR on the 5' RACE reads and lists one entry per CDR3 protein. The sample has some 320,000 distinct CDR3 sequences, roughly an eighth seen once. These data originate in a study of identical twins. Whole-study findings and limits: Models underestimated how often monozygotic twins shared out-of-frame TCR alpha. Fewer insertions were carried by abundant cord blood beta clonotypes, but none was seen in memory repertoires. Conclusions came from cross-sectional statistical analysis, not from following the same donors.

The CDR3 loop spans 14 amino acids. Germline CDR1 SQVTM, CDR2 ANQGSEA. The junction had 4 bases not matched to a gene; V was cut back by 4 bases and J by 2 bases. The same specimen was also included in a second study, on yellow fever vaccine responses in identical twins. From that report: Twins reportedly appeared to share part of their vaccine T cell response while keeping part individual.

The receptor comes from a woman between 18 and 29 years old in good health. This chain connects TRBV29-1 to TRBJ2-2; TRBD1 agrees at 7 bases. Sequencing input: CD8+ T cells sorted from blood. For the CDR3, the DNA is TGCAGCGTTGCCCGGGACAGCAACACCGGGGAGCTGTTTTTT. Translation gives CSVARDSNTGELFF.